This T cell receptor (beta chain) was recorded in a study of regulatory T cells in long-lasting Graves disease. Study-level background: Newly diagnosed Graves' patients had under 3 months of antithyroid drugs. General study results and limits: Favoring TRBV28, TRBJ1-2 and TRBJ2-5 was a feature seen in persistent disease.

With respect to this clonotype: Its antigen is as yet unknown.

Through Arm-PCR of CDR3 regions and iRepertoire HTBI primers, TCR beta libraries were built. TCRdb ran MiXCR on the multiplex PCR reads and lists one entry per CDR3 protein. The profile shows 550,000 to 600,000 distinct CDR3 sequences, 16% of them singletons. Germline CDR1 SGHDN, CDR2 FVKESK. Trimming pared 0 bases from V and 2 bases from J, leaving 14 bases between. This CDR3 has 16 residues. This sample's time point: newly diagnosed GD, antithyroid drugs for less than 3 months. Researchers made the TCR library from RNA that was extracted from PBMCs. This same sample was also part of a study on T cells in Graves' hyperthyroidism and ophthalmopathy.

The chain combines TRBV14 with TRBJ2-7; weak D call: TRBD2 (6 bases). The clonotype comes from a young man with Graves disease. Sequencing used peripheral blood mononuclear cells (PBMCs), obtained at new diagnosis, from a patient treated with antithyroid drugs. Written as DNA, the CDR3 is TGTGCCAGCAGCCAAGATTCCCCGGGAGCCCCCTACGAGCAGTACTTC. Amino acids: CASSQDSPGAPYEQYF.